The 18 T cell receptor beta chains given below trace back to one sample, sequenced in a study of shared clonotypes between healthy human individuals. Measured with immunoSEQ multiplex PCR; TCRdb has only the in-frame clones, and not every one. This sample yields roughly 810,000 clones, of which 96% are seen a single time; about 0.22% belongs to the top ten. Naivety among CD8 cells was defined by CD45RO negativity and positive CCR7 selection, thereby excluding terminally differentiated effector memory CD45RA+ cells. Sequences were obtained from naive CD8+ T cells sorted from blood. The origin of the receptors is a man aged 30-40 years in good health.

The rearrangement uses TRBV5-1 and TRBJ2-1, with TRBD2 matching over 11 bases. V lost 1 base to trimming and J lost 0 bases; unmatched junction nucleotides: 6. CDR1 SGHRS and CDR2 YFSETQ come from the germline V gene. This CDR3 has 18 residues. The CDR3 nucleotides read TGCGCCAGCAGCTTGTCTAGCGGGAGGACGAGCTCCTACAATGAGCAGTTCTTC. This gives the protein CASSLSSGRTSSYNEQFF.

The V call is TRBV2, the J call TRBJ2-6; 7 bases agree with TRBD2. CDR1 and CDR2 (germline): SNHLY, FYNNEI. V lost 9 bases to trimming and J lost 1 base; unmatched junction nucleotides: 12. The CDR3 extends over 17 amino acids. The CDR3 reads CASEDGTRGSGANVLTF. The CDR3 bases are TGTGCCAGTGAAGACGGGACGCGGGGGTCTGGGGCCAACGTCCTGACTTTC.

V is TRBV11-2 and J is TRBJ2-7, with D possibly being TRBD1 (5 bases). CDR3 length: 14 amino acids. Per the germline V gene, CDR1 is SGHAT and CDR2 is FQNNGV. Deletions cut 1 base from V and 3 bases from J, with 10 bases between. The DNA for the CDR3 is TGTGCCAGCAGCTTAGCCAACAGGTTCTACGAGCAGTACTTC. Translating it yields CASSLANRFYEQYF.

This chain links TRBV28 with TRBJ2-3, with 7 bases fitting TRBD1. V lost 5 bases to trimming and J lost 6 bases; unmatched junction nucleotides: 14. CDR3 length: 16 amino acids. Per germline, CDR1 MDHEN and CDR2 SYDVKM. CDR3 in amino acids: CASSVPTGNAADTQYF. In DNA form, the CDR3 reads TGTGCCAGCAGTGTACCGACAGGGAATGCCGCGGATACGCAGTATTTT.

The chain has TRBV4-1 and TRBJ2-7; a weak D match, TRBD1 (6 bases). Deletions cut 2 bases from V and 6 bases from J, with 14 bases between. This CDR3 comprises 14 residues. Looked up from germline, CDR1 is MGHRA and CDR2 is YSYEKL. CDR3 bases: TGCGCCAGCAGCCAACTTAACAGGGTTGGCGAGCAGTACTTC. Translating gives CASSQLNRVGEQYF.

J is TRBJ2-7 and V is TRBV9; 9 positions match TRBD2. The trim removed 4 bases at V and 3 bases at J, leaving 11 bases unmatched. The CDR3 is 16 amino acids. Germline V lookup: CDR1 SGDLS, CDR2 YYNGEE. In DNA, the CDR3 is TGTGCCAGCAGCCCCGGCCTAGCGGGATTCCTCTACGAGCAGTACTTC. As protein: CASSPGLAGFLYEQYF.

The chain joins TRBV27 to TRBJ2-3; 9 positions agree with TRBD2. J was trimmed by 0 bases and V by 7 bases; bases with no gene match: 5. The CDR3 has 15 amino acids. Germline CDR1 reads MNHEY; CDR2 reads SMNVEV (reference sequence). The CDR3 reads CASTITSGSTDTQYF. DNA for the CDR3: TGTGCCAGCACTATAACTAGCGGGAGCACAGATACGCAGTATTTT.

The chain has TRBV11-2 and TRBJ2-1; tentatively, D is TRBD1 or TRBD2 (6 bases each). Trimming left V 4 bases short and J 6 bases short, with 7 bases between. CDR3 size: 12 residues. The germline V gene encodes CDR1 SGHAT and CDR2 FQNNGV. Here the CDR3 reads CASSWGANEQFF. CDR3 DNA sequence: TGTGCCAGCAGCTGGGGGGCCAATGAGCAGTTCTTC.

CDR3 residues: CASSLLAGEHEQFF. DNA for the CDR3: TGTGCCAGCAGCTTACTAGCGGGAGAACATGAGCAGTTCTTC. The rearrangement uses TRBV7-9 and TRBJ2-1; 10 nucleotides align to TRBD2. Trimming at V came to 2 bases and at J to 8 bases, leaving 3 bases not matched to a gene. This CDR3 is built from 14 residues. CDR1 is SEHNR and CDR2 is FQNEAQ in the germline V gene (reference sequence).

The chain has TRBV4-2 and TRBJ1-5, with 8 positions matching TRBD1. Germline CDR1 is LGHNA and CDR2 is YNFKEQ. The CDR3 covers 16 residues. Losses at the gene ends were 0 bases for V and 5 bases for J; bases not matched to a gene: 6. The CDR3 here is CASSQDSRTGYQPQHF. The CDR3 DNA reads TGTGCCAGCAGCCAAGATTCGAGGACAGGGTATCAGCCCCAGCATTTT.

The chain is built from TRBV5-1 and TRBJ2-7; possible D gene TRBD2, 6 bases. Germline V lookup: CDR1 SGHRS, CDR2 YFSETQ. V was pared by 4 bases and J by 4 bases, with 24 bases between. The CDR3 covers 17 residues. CDR3 coding DNA: TGCGCCAGCAGCCCCTCGCCAGTTGGGGAGCTAGCGTACGAGCAGTACTTC. Protein: CASSPSPVGELAYEQYF.

This chain links TRBV4-2 with TRBJ2-7; 12 bases are a match to TRBD2. The V and J ends lost 6 bases and 7 bases, in that order; junction bases with no gene match: 7. The CDR3 spans 14 residues. Germline V gene lookup returns CDR1 LGHNA and CDR2 YNFKEQ. Here the CDR3 DNA reads TGTGCCAGCAGTCCACTAGCGGGAGGAGTAGAGCAGTACTTC. This sequence encodes CASSPLAGGVEQYF.

The chain has TRBV5-1 and TRBJ2-2; TRBD1 matches 7 bases. The CDR3 loop spans 17 amino acids. Per germline, CDR1 SGHRS and CDR2 YFSETQ. V was pared by 0 bases and J by 3 bases, with 8 bases of the junction left unmatched. CDR3 protein: CASSLALTGLDTGELFF. In DNA form, the CDR3 reads TGCGCCAGCAGCTTGGCCCTGACAGGGTTGGACACCGGGGAGCTGTTTTTT.

The chain has TRBV14 and TRBJ2-1; D might be TRBD2 (5 bases). CDR1 and CDR2 (germline): SGHDN, FVKESK. V was shortened by 4 bases and J by 2 bases, with 12 bases between the two germline ends. The CDR3 length is 15 residues. CDR3 DNA sequence: TGTGCCAGCAGCCCGGTGCTAGCAGCCTACAATGAGCAGTTCTTC. Translating gives CASSPVLAAYNEQFF.

CDR3 nucleotide sequence: TGTGCCAGCAGCCTGCCCCGCCCTACTCGGACCCAGTACTTC. Translation gives CASSLPRPTRTQYF. The chain carries TRBV21-1 and TRBJ2-5; whether TRBD2, the table's D call, matches the DNA was not checked. TRBV21-1 is termed a pseudogene. The CDR3 sequence is 14 residues long.

J is TRBJ2-2 and V is TRBV18; unclear D gene. CDR3 length equals 16 residues. Between the trimmed V and J ends, which lost 3 bases and 5 bases, there was a span of 16 bases. Germline CDR1 and CDR2: KGHSH and LQKENI. The CDR3 nucleotides are TGTGCCAGCTCACCTGTTCGACCGACTGCAACCGGGGAGCTGTTTTTT. Its translation: CASSPVRPTATGELFF. The variable domain in full, completed from reference TRBV18 and TRBJ2-2, reads NAGVMQNPRHLVRRRGQEARLRCSPMKGHSHVYWYRQLPEEGLKFMVYLQKENIIDESGMPKERFSAEFPKEGPSILRIQQVVRGDSAAYFCASSPVRPTATGELFFGEGSRLTVL.

The chain has TRBV27 and TRBJ2-2; a possible D gene is TRBD2 (6 bases). Germline CDR1 is MNHEY and CDR2 is SMNVEV (reference sequence). The V end was cut by 6 bases, the J end by 6 bases, with 14 bases between. CDR3 size: 14 residues. Here the CDR3 reads CASSSGGASGELFF. The CDR3 DNA reads TGTGCCAGCAGCTCAGGAGGGGCCTCCGGGGAGCTGTTTTTT.

The chain uses TRBV4-1 and TRBJ2-3; TRBD2 matches at 7 bases. Germline CDR1 reads MGHRA; CDR2 reads YSYEKL. The CDR3 is 16 amino acids. Trimming at V came to 4 bases and at J to 3 bases, leaving 10 bases not matched to a gene. The CDR3: CASSPFMGGLTDTQYF. The CDR3 DNA reads as TGCGCCAGCAGCCCTTTTATGGGAGGGCTTACAGATACGCAGTATTTT.